This T cell receptor (beta chain) originates from a study of monozygotic twins with inflammatory bowel disease. UMIs incorporating a 6-nucleotide sample barcode were appended by means of template switching. TCRdb re-called the 5' RACE reads; one entry per CDR3 protein, DNA not given. The table lists 330,000 or so distinct CDR3 sequences. The V gene's germline CDR1 is DFQATT and CDR2 SNEGSKA (reference sequence). The CDR3 length is 12 residues. The receptor's source is a human donor with ulcerative colitis or Crohn's disease, or a healthy co-twin of an affected twin (not recorded which). The rearrangement joins TRBV20-1 to TRBJ1-4. Sequences were obtained from blood. This chain's CDR3 is CSARSTNEKLFF.